The 26 T cell receptor beta chains given below trace back to one sample, sequenced in a study of cytomegalovirus exposure and HLA in healthy donors. The PCR was carried out with 60 Vbeta primers and 13 Jbeta primers. Measured with immunoSEQ multiplex PCR; TCRdb has only the in-frame clones, and not every one. The sample carries 150,000 to 200,000 clones, around 76% recorded once. Sequencing was performed on PBMCs. All receptors come from a girl under 18 in good health and CMV-seropositive.

The chain has TRBV27 and TRBJ1-4; D might be TRBD1 (5 bases). The CDR3 has 14 amino acids. V was shortened by 4 bases and J by 7 bases, with 13 bases between the two germline ends. Germline CDR1 reads MNHEY; CDR2 reads SMNVEV (reference sequence). The CDR3 DNA reads as TGTGCCAGCAGTTCTGGCAGGGCCCGTGAAAAACTGTTTTTT. As protein: CASSSGRAREKLFF.

The rearrangement uses TRBV7-9 and TRBJ2-1; no definite D call. Germline CDR1 reads SEHNR; CDR2 reads FQNEAQ (reference sequence). The ends were cut back, 7 bases at V and 8 bases at J, with 9 bases in the middle. The CDR3 contains 11 residues. This CDR3 reads CASTTADEQFF. CDR3 coding DNA: TGTGCCAGCACCACCGCGGATGAGCAGTTCTTC.

The genes are TRBV18 and TRBJ2-5; 8 bases line up with TRBD2. V lost 3 bases, J lost 4 bases, and 1 base stayed unmatched. Germline lookup yields CDR1 KGHSH and CDR2 LQKENI. This CDR3 has 13 residues. The chain's CDR3 is CASSPGGAETQYF. The CDR3 DNA reads as TGTGCCAGCTCACCCGGGGGGGCAGAGACCCAGTACTTC.

The chain recombines TRBV29-1 with TRBJ2-2, with TRBD1 matching 7 bases. This CDR3 has 14 amino acids. V was clipped by 5 bases and J by 1 base; unmatched bases: 4. Looked up from germline, CDR1 is SQVTM and CDR2 is ANQGSEA. This CDR3 reads CSVSGTENTGELFF. CDR3 nucleotides: TGCAGCGTTTCCGGGACAGAGAACACCGGGGAGCTGTTTTTT.

V gene TRBV30 combines with J gene TRBJ2-7; TRBD1 matches 8 bases. The CDR3 runs 13 residues. The germline CDR1 and CDR2 sequences are GTSNPN and SVGIG (reference sequence). V lost 1 base to trimming and J lost 5 bases; unmatched junction nucleotides: 4. This CDR3 is CAWSEDRANEQYF. The CDR3 DNA reads as TGTGCCTGGAGTGAGGACAGGGCCAACGAGCAGTACTTC.

The CDR3 here is CASSRTQGHSGANVLTF. The CDR3 DNA follows: TGCGCCAGCAGCCGTACACAGGGCCACTCTGGGGCCAACGTCCTGACTTTC. This rearrangement joins TRBV5-1 to TRBJ2-6, with a weak D call TRBD1 (6 bases). The ends were cut back, 4 bases at V and 0 bases at J, with 14 bases in the middle. This CDR3 contains 17 residues. Germline V gene data show CDR1 as SGHRS and CDR2 as YFSETQ.

The chain uses TRBV6-5 and TRBJ2-1; 7 nucleotides align to TRBD1. Germline lookup yields CDR1 MNHEY and CDR2 SVGAGI. The V segment lost 6 bases and the J segment 1 base; nucleotides outside the gene matches: 6. CDR3 length: 15 residues. The CDR3, as DNA: TGTGCCAGCAGACCCTGGACAGGATCCTACAATGAGCAGTTCTTC. Its protein product is CASRPWTGSYNEQFF.

The V and J genes are TRBV2 and TRBJ1-5; D call uncertain. V was shortened by 4 bases and J by 0 bases, with 10 bases between the two germline ends. This CDR3 is built from 15 residues. CDR1 and CDR2 (germline): SNHLY, FYNNEI. In nucleotides, the CDR3 is TGTGCCAGCAGTGTGACACTCTATAGCAATCAGCCCCAGCATTTT. It yields the protein CASSVTLYSNQPQHF.

The rearrangement uses TRBV18 and TRBJ1-3; D is undetermined. Germline CDR1 KGHSH, CDR2 LQKENI. Trimming pared 8 bases from V and 0 bases from J, leaving 17 bases between. This CDR3 has 16 residues. CDR3: CASPPPRPYSGNTIYF. CDR3 nucleotides: TGTGCCAGCCCTCCCCCCAGGCCCTACTCTGGAAACACCATATATTTT.

CDR3 region: CASSIGWRSDYEQYF. The DNA for the CDR3 is TGTGCCAGTAGTATAGGGTGGCGGAGTGACTACGAGCAGTACTTC. The V and J genes are TRBV19 and TRBJ2-7; D call uncertain. V lost 1 base to trimming and J lost 3 bases, with 13 bases between them. The CDR3 extends over 15 amino acids. In germline, CDR1 is LNHDA, CDR2 SQIVND (reference sequence).

The chain recombines TRBV30 with TRBJ1-3, with 7 positions matching TRBD1. CDR1 is GTSNPN and CDR2 is SVGIG in the germline V gene (reference sequence). Germline trimming cut 4 bases from V and 3 bases from J; bases unmatched to any gene: 6. The CDR3 runs to 14 residues. CDR3 bases: TGTGCCTGGACAAGACAGGGTGGTGGAAACACCATATATTTT. Encoded protein: CAWTRQGGGNTIYF.

Of note for this clone: One junction end does not reproduce the germline sequence, and a read error may be involved. The chain carries TRBV7-8 and TRBJ2-7; possible D gene TRBD2, 6 bases. This CDR3 is 12 amino acids long. Germline assignment: CDR1 SGHVS and CDR2 FQNEAQ. The CDR3 DNA is TGTGCCAGCAGCTCCGGGGACTCCCTGCCAACCTTC. It is translated as CASSSGDSLPTF. Full variable domain (outside the CDR3, taken from reference TRBV7-8 and TRBJ2-7): GAGVSQSPRYKVAKRGQDVALRCDPISGHVSLFWYQQALGQGPEFLTYFQNEAQLDKSGLPSDRFFAERPEGSVSTLKIQRTQQEDSAVYLCASSSGDSLPTFGPGTRLTVT.

The chain links TRBV6-5 to TRBJ2-1; a weak D match, TRBD2 (5 bases). The germline CDR1 and CDR2 sequences are MNHEY and SVGAGI. V dropped 2 bases and J dropped 3 bases, with 14 bases sitting between them. The CDR3 runs 16 residues. In DNA, the CDR3 is TGTGCCAGCAGTTACGGCGGGCCGGAAGTCTACAATGAGCAGTTCTTC. Translated: CASSYGGPEVYNEQFF.

The chain uses TRBV9 and TRBJ1-1; 8 bases fit TRBD1. The germline gives CDR1 SGDLS, CDR2 YYNGEE. The CDR3 spans 15 residues. V lost 3 bases, J lost 0 bases, and 4 bases stayed unmatched. The DNA of the CDR3 is TGTGCCAGCAGCGCCAGACAGGGGATGAACACTGAAGCTTTCTTT. Protein sequence: CASSARQGMNTEAFF.

This clone was counted a single time. This chain links TRBV5-1 with TRBJ1-1; D remains ambiguous. The CDR3 is 14 residues long. With 0 bases removed from V and 1 base from J, the gap between germline ends came to 7 bases. Germline CDR1 reads SGHRS; CDR2 reads YFSETQ. The CDR3, as DNA: TGCGCCAGCAGCTTGGGCTACCAGAACACTGAAGCTTTCTTT. Its translation: CASSLGYQNTEAFF.

The chain is built from TRBV7-9 and TRBJ2-1; TRBD1 matches 9 bases. CDR1 SEHNR and CDR2 FQNEAQ come from the germline V gene (reference sequence). The CDR3 is 15 amino acids. V lost 6 bases, J lost 3 bases, and 6 bases stayed unmatched. The CDR3 nucleotides are TGTGCCAGCAGTTCTACAGGGGGCTTCTACAATGAGCAGTTCTTC. It encodes CASSSTGGFYNEQFF.

The chain combines TRBV6-5 with TRBJ1-2, with D possibly matching TRBD1 (6 bases). Trimming stripped 7 bases from V and 4 bases from J, with 19 bases between. The CDR3 spans 15 residues. Germline loops: CDR1 MNHEY, CDR2 SVGAGI. CDR3 sequence: CASKREGTRPYGYTF. DNA for the CDR3: TGTGCCAGCAAAAGGGAGGGGACACGCCCCTATGGCTACACCTTC.

This rearrangement joins TRBV10-3 to TRBJ2-1, with 9 bases that match TRBD1. This CDR3 region has 15 residues. The J segment lost 8 bases and the V segment lost 6 bases, leaving 11 bases of the junction unmatched. From germline, CDR1 is ENHRY and CDR2 SYGVKD. Here the CDR3 DNA reads TGTGCCATCAGCGACGACAGGGGGAGTTTCTATGAGCAGTTCTTC. It yields the protein CAISDDRGSFYEQFF.

The CDR3 sequence: CASSEQEQSEQFF. The CDR3 bases are TGTGCCAGCAGTGAACAAGAGCAAAGTGAGCAGTTCTTC. The chain has TRBV25-1 and TRBJ2-1; D call uncertain. The germline V gene encodes CDR1 MGHDK and CDR2 SYGVNS. The ends were cut back, 2 bases at V and 9 bases at J, with 11 bases in the middle. The CDR3 sequence is 13 residues long.

The chain employs TRBV7-8 and TRBJ2-2; 8 bases match TRBD1. The V segment lost 5 bases and the J segment 4 bases; nucleotides outside the gene matches: 3. Germline lookup yields CDR1 SGHVS and CDR2 FQNEAQ. This CDR3 has 14 residues. CDR3 loop: CASSLGQGTGELFF. CDR3 coding DNA: TGTGCCAGCAGCCTAGGACAGGGCACCGGGGAGCTGTTTTTT. Based on the CDR3 plus reference TRBV7-8 and TRBJ2-2, the full variable domain is GAGVSQSPRYKVAKRGQDVALRCDPISGHVSLFWYQQALGQGPEFLTYFQNEAQLDKSGLPSDRFFAERPEGSVSTLKIQRTQQEDSAVYLCASSLGQGTGELFFGEGSRLTVL.

This chain connects TRBV7-2 to TRBJ2-1; the D gene is possibly TRBD2 (6 bases). The CDR3 is made up of 16 amino acids. Germline V gene sequence: CDR1 SGHTA, CDR2 FQGNSA. Trimming left V 5 bases short and J 3 bases short, with 17 bases between. CDR3 DNA: TGTGCCAGCAGCCCTCCCCTGGGGGGTCTCTACAATGAGCAGTTCTTC. Its translation is CASSPPLGGLYNEQFF.

The chain joins TRBV5-1 to TRBJ2-5, with TRBD1 matching over 8 bases. The length of the CDR3 is 17 residues. Trimming removed 4 bases from V and 13 bases from J; junction bases left unmatched: 24. CDR1 SGHRS and CDR2 YFSETQ come from the germline V gene. The DNA for the CDR3 is TGCGCCAGCAGCCCGAGGGGCCTAGGACAGGGAGTGGTACCCGGGTACTTC. This gives the protein CASSPRGLGQGVVPGYF.

The chain uses TRBV7-3 and TRBJ2-7; a weak D match, TRBD2 (5 bases). V was clipped by 5 bases and J by 5 bases, with 13 bases between them. Germline V gene sequence: CDR1 SGHTA, CDR2 FQGTGA. The CDR3 contains 13 residues. CDR3 coding DNA: TGTGCCAGCAGCATCACTAGATCTCACGAGCAGTACTTC. This codes for CASSITRSHEQYF.

In regard to this clone: Other nucleotide sequences from this sample produce the same CDR3. The rearrangement uses TRBV19 and TRBJ1-2; D perhaps matches TRBD1 (5 bases). This CDR3 is built from 14 residues. V shed 3 bases and J shed 4 bases, with 12 bases lying between them. The germline CDR1 and CDR2 sequences are LNHDA and SQIVND (reference sequence). The CDR3 loop is CASSILVGAYGYTF. DNA for the CDR3: TGTGCCAGTAGTATCCTGGTAGGGGCCTATGGCTACACCTTC.

The chain has TRBV28 and TRBJ1-1; no reliable D call. The CDR3 is 16 residues long. V was clipped by 6 bases and J by 5 bases, with 22 bases between them. Germline lookup yields CDR1 MDHEN and CDR2 SYDVKM. For the CDR3, the DNA is TGTGCCAGCAGCACCTACGGGAGGGCCATGGGGACTGAAGCTTTCTTT. It yields the protein CASSTYGRAMGTEAFF.

The J gene is TRBJ1-1, the V gene TRBV7-6; 8 positions agree with TRBD1. The J segment lost 7 bases and the V segment lost 6 bases, leaving 4 bases of the junction unmatched. Germline loops: CDR1 SGHVS, CDR2 FNYEAQ. There are 12 residues in the CDR3. The CDR3 DNA follows: TGTGCCAGCAGAGGGACAGGCAGTGAAGCTTTCTTT. Amino acid sequence: CASRGTGSEAFF.